This entry concerns a single T cell receptor (beta chain). CDR3 length: 11 amino acids. Germline V CDR1 and CDR2: SGHDT, YYEEEE. V was cut by 0 bases and J by 7 bases, with 4 bases left in between. In the original analysis: Quantification of nucleated cells was approximated via reference gene primer amplification. The method was immunoSEQ multiplex PCR; TCRdb's version includes in-frame clones alone and lacks a portion of them. That table is the source of V, J and clone size, and D and trimming were worked out from the DNA. The sample has hundreds of thousands of clones; around nine tenths are singletons. These data come from a study of blood T cell repertoires in COVID-19.

V is TRBV5-6 and J is TRBJ1-2; D remains unclear. The TCR originated in a middle-aged man with acute or convalescent COVID-19. Sequences were obtained from peripheral blood. The CDR3 reads CASSLAGGYTF. The CDR3 DNA reads as TGTGCCAGCAGCTTGGCCGGTGGCTACACCTTC.